The 16 T cell receptor beta chains in this list originate from one sample, sequenced in a study of blood T cells in healthy people across ages (dated by TCRdb to 2015 to 2017). Library preparation was by 5' RACE. TCRdb names Illumina HiSeq 2500 as the instrument used. A second roughly 6 to 11 cycle PCR used a sample-barcoded 5' primer and a J-beta primer mix. TCRdb handled the public reads itself, with Q25 trimming in fastp and clone calling in MiXCR, and kept productive beta chains. Every CDR3 protein is listed once, alongside the most common genes and DNA of its rows. Within this sample are almost 800,000 distinct CDR3 sequences, with more than 45% of them counted one time only. Together, the top ten hold over 20% of the sample. The sequenced sample was blood. The source of these receptors is a man aged 25-45 years in good health.

V is TRBV27 and J is TRBJ2-3, with 8 bases fitting TRBD1. CDR3 length: 15 amino acids. Germline-derived CDR1 and CDR2 are MNHEY and SMNVEV (reference sequence). J was trimmed by 1 base and V by 5 bases; bases with no gene match: 5. Here the CDR3 DNA reads TGTGCCAGCAGTCCTTTGGGACAGGGCACAGATACGCAGTATTTT. Amino acid sequence: CASSPLGQGTDTQYF.

DNA for the CDR3: TGTGCCAGCAGATCGGGACAGGGGAACACCGGGGAGCTGTTTTTT. This gives the protein CASRSGQGNTGELFF. V and J are TRBV6-5 and TRBJ2-2; 9 bases fit TRBD1. Germline loops: CDR1 MNHEY, CDR2 SVGAGI. Germline trimming cut 6 bases from V and 1 base from J; bases unmatched to any gene: 3. The CDR3 spans 15 residues.

The rearrangement uses TRBV6-6 and TRBJ2-7, with TRBD1 identical over 9 bases. Unmatched junction bases numbered 9, after V lost 4 bases and J lost 5 bases. The V gene's germline CDR1 is MNHNY and CDR2 SVGAGI (reference sequence). The CDR3 contains 15 residues. This chain's CDR3 is CASSSPGQGGHEQYF. In nucleotides, the CDR3 is TGTGCCAGCAGTTCCCCGGGACAGGGAGGACACGAGCAGTACTTC.

This clonotype has a handful of counts. The chain is built from TRBV20-1 and TRBJ2-3; D is undetermined. Looked up from germline, CDR1 is DFQATT and CDR2 is SNEGSKA (reference sequence). V was clipped by 6 bases and J by 1 base, with 11 bases between them. The CDR3 is made up of 13 amino acids. The CDR3 region has the DNA TGCAGTGCGAGAAGGACGGGCACAGATACGCAGTATTTT. Translated, it gives CSARRTGTDTQYF.

The V call is TRBV3-1, the J call TRBJ2-5; maybe TRBD1 (7 bases). V was cut by 4 bases and J by 11 bases, with 14 bases left in between. Germline CDR1 reads LGHDT; CDR2 reads YNNKEL (reference sequence). The CDR3 contains 12 residues. The CDR3 sequence: CASSRLDREQYF. The CDR3 DNA is TGTGCCAGCAGCCGACTAGACAGGGAGCAGTACTTC.

V and J are TRBV5-6 and TRBJ2-6; D is undetermined. The V end was cut by 1 base, the J end by 4 bases, with 9 bases between. The germline V gene encodes CDR1 SGHDT and CDR2 YYEEEE. This CDR3 comprises 15 residues. CDR3 DNA sequence: TGTGCCAGCAGCTTGCGGAACATGGGGGCCAACGTCCTGACTTTC. It codes for CASSLRNMGANVLTF.

CDR3 bases: TGCGCCAGCAGCCAAGAGAGTTTTGGGTCAGATACGCAGTATTTT. It is translated as CASSQESFGSDTQYF. V gene TRBV4-3 combines with J gene TRBJ2-3; D not certain. Germline CDR1 reads LGHNA; CDR2 reads YSLEER. This CDR3 comprises 15 residues. V lost 0 bases and J lost 4, with 11 bases in between.

This clonotype was seen more than once but under ten times. The gene calls are TRBV15 and TRBJ2-5; D is possibly TRBD1 (5 bases). V lost 2 bases, J lost 3 bases, and 13 bases lay in between. CDR1 and CDR2 from the germline V gene are LNHNV and YYDKDF (reference sequence). This CDR3 contains 15 residues. CDR3 coding DNA: TGTGCCACCAGCAGAAGCCCGCGCAGGGAAGAGACCCAGTACTTC. This codes for CATSRSPRREETQYF.

The gene calls are TRBV19 and TRBJ1-1; D unresolved. The V gene's germline CDR1 is LNHDA and CDR2 SQIVND (reference sequence). CDR3 length equals 14 residues. Trimming took off 4 bases at V and 1 base at J, with 10 bases between the two ends. CDR3 coding DNA: TGTGCCAGTAGTAGGTCAAGAACGAACACTGAAGCTTTCTTT. It is translated as CASSRSRTNTEAFF.

The chain has TRBV29-1 and TRBJ2-5; D could derive from TRBD1 or TRBD2 (6 bases each). This CDR3 spans 15 amino acids. Germline lookup yields CDR1 SQVTM and CDR2 ANQGSEA. The V end lost 5 bases, the J end lost 1 base, and 17 bases lay between the germline ends. The CDR3 sequence: CSVRGRLGFQETQYF. The CDR3 DNA reads as TGCAGCGTTAGGGGGAGGCTCGGTTTCCAAGAGACCCAGTACTTC.

This clonotype was observed a few times. The chain is built from TRBV4-3 and TRBJ1-1; no clear D. This CDR3 spans 16 amino acids. Trimming removed 1 base at V and 6 bases at J, with 18 bases between. Germline assignment: CDR1 LGHNA and CDR2 YSLEER. CDR3: CASSQGVRRVGSEAFF. The CDR3 coding sequence is TGCGCCAGCAGCCAAGGGGTGAGGAGGGTAGGTTCTGAAGCTTTCTTT.

This rearrangement joins TRBV11-2 to TRBJ1-4, with TRBD1 identical over 7 bases. Germline V gene data show CDR1 as SGHAT and CDR2 as FQNNGV. This CDR3 is built from 17 residues. Germline trimming cut 2 bases from V and 10 bases from J; bases unmatched to any gene: 16. The CDR3 is CASSLPDRAGRRGKLFF. The DNA of the CDR3 is TGTGCCAGCAGCTTACCCGACAGGGCCGGGCGTCGGGGAAAACTGTTTTTT. The entire variable domain, with the rest obtained from reference TRBV11-2 and TRBJ1-4, is as follows: EAGVAQSPRYKIIEKRQSVAFWCNPISGHATLYWYQQILGQGPKLLIQFQNNGVVDDSQLPKDRFSAERLKGVDSTLKIQPAKLEDSAVYLCASSLPDRAGRRGKLFFGSGTQLSVL.

This rearrangement joins TRBV12-3 or TRBV12-4 to TRBJ1-2, with D possibly being TRBD1 (6 bases). The CDR3 extends over 15 amino acids. Trimming shortened V by 6 bases and J by 0 bases, and 14 bases separated the two germline ends. The CDR3 reads CASSPWGTTNYGYTF. CDR3 in DNA: TGTGCCAGCAGCCCGTGGGGGACAACTAACTATGGCTACACCTTC.

The chain uses TRBV4-2 and TRBJ1-2; possible D gene TRBD1, 5 bases. CDR1 and CDR2 (germline): LGHNA, YNFKEQ. Trimming shortened V by 4 bases and J by 8 bases, and 20 bases separated the two germline ends. The CDR3 consists of 15 residues. The CDR3 region is CASSLSLGGVEGYTF. The CDR3 DNA reads TGTGCCAGCAGCCTCTCCCTCGGGGGGGTTGAAGGCTACACCTTC.

The table lists this clonotype with a few counts. This chain joins TRBV7-2 and TRBJ2-6, with D possibly being TRBD2 (6 bases). V was cut by 5 bases and J by 2 bases, with 16 bases left in between. The CDR3 is 17 amino acids. Germline CDR1 is SGHTA and CDR2 is FQGNSA. Here the CDR3 reads CASSPVSGATGANVLTF. CDR3 nucleotide sequence: TGTGCCAGCAGCCCAGTTAGCGGAGCTACTGGGGCCAACGTCCTGACTTTC.

This clonotype was seen a handful of times. This chain uses TRBV9 with TRBJ2-5; D could derive from TRBD1 or TRBD2 (5 bases each). The V gene's germline CDR1 is SGDLS and CDR2 YYNGEE. Trimming removed 2 bases at V and 2 bases at J, with 13 bases between. The CDR3 length is 15 residues. In DNA, the CDR3 is TGTGCCAGCAGCGTCATGGGACGGTCACAAGAGACCCAGTACTTC. It specifies CASSVMGRSQETQYF.